The source of this TCR beta chain is a study of neoadjuvant nivolumab and ipilimumab in lung cancer. Study-wide points: Only two of four nivolumab-treated tumors gained richness and clonality by surgery. TCR richness and clonality were higher in tumors than adjacent uninvolved lung. Resected-tumor TCR richness correlated positively with pretherapy blood richness.

The CDR3 is 15 residues long. Germline V gene lookup returns CDR1 SEHNR and CDR2 FQNEAQ (reference sequence). V trimming: 5 bases; J trimming: 1 base; junction bases outside the gene matches: 4. Notes on this clone: The target antigen is unknown.

Assay used: immunoSEQ multiplex PCR; TCRdb lists only in-frame clones, some missing. The data contain more than 3,000 clones, around 90% of them singletons. The V call is TRBV7-9, the J call TRBJ2-4; 8 nucleotides line up with TRBD1. This receptor was identified in an adult with non-small cell lung cancer. The source was tumor tissue, collected after neoadjuvant nivolumab, alone or with ipilimumab, at or shortly before surgery. This chain's CDR3 is CASSATGGAKNIQYF. The CDR3 DNA sequence: TGTGCCAGCAGCGCTACAGGGGGGGCCAAAAACATTCAGTACTTC.